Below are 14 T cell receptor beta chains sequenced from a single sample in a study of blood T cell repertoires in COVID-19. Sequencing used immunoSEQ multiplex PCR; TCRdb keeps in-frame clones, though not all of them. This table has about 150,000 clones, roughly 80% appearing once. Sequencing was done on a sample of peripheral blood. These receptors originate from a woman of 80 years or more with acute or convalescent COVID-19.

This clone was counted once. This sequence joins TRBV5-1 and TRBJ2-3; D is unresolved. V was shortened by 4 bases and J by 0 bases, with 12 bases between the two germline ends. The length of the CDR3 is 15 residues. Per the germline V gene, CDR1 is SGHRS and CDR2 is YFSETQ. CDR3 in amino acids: CASSPSGSSTDTQYF. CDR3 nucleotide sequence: TGCGCCAGCAGCCCCTCCGGGTCCAGCACAGATACGCAGTATTTT.

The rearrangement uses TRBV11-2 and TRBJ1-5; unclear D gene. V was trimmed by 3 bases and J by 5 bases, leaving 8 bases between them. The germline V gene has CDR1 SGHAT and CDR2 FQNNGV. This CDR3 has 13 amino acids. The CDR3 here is CASSFGRDQPQHF. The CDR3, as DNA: TGTGCCAGCAGCTTCGGGAGGGATCAGCCCCAGCATTTT.

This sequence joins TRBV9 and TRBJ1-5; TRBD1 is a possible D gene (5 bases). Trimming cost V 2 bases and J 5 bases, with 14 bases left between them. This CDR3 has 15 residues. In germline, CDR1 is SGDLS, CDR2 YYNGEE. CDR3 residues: CASSVSGTPDQPQHF. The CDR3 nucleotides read TGTGCCAGCAGCGTTTCCGGGACTCCCGATCAGCCCCAGCATTTT.

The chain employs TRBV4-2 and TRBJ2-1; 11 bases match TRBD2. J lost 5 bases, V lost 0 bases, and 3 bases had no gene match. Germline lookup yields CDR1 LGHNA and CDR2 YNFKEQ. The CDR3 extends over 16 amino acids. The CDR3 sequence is CASSQETSGGDNEQFF. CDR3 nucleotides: TGTGCCAGCAGCCAAGAAACTAGCGGGGGAGACAATGAGCAGTTCTTC.

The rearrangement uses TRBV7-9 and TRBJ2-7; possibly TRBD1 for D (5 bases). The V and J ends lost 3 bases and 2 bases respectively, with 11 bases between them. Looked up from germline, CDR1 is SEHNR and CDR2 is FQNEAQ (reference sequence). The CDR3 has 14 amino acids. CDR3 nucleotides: TGTGCCAGCAGCTTCGGTGTCAGGGCCTACGAGCAGTACTTC. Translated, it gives CASSFGVRAYEQYF. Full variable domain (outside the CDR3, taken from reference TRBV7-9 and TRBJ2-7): DTGVSQNPRHKITKRGQNVTFRCDPISEHNRLYWYRQTLGQGPEFLTYFQNEAQLEKSRLLSDRFSAERPKGSFSTLEIQRTEQGDSAMYLCASSFGVRAYEQYFGPGTRLTVT.

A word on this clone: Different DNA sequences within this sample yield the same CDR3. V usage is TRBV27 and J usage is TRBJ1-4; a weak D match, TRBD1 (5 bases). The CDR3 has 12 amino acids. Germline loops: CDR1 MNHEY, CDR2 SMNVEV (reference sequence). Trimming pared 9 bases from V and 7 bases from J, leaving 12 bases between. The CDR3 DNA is TGTGCCAGTGGCCGGGGGGGTGAAAAACTGTTTTTT. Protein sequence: CASGRGGEKLFF.

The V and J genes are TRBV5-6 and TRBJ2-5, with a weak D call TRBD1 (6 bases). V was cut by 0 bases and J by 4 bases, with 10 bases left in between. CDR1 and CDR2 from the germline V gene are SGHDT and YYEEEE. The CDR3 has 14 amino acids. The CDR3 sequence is CASSLAGVRETQYF. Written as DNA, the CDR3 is TGTGCCAGCAGCTTGGCAGGGGTACGAGAGACCCAGTACTTC.

In nucleotides, the CDR3 is TGTGCCAGCTCATTAAGCAGAGACAGGGCCCTCAATGAGCAGTTCTTC. Protein: CASSLSRDRALNEQFF. The J gene is TRBJ2-1, the V gene TRBV18, with 7 bases fitting TRBD1. CDR3 size: 16 residues. Germline V CDR1 and CDR2: KGHSH, LQKENI. After removal of 5 bases from V and 6 bases from J, the junction contained 13 bases not matched to a gene.

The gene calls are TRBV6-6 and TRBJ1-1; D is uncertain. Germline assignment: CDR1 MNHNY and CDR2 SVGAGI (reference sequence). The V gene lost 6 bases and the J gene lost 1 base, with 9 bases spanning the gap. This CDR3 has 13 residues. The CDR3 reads CASRIRGNTEAFF. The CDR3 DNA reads TGTGCCAGCAGGATAAGAGGGAACACTGAAGCTTTCTTT.

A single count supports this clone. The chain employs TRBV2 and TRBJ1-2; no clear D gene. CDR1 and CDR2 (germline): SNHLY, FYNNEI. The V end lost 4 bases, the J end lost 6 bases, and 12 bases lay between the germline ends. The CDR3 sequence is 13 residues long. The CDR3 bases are TGTGCCAGCAGTGCAGGCGGGCCGGATGGCTACACCTTC. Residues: CASSAGGPDGYTF.

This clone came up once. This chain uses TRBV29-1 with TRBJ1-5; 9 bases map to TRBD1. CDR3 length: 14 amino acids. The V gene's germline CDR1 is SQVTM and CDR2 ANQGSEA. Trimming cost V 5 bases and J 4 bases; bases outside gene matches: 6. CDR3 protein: CSVRSGTGNQPQHF. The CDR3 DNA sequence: TGCAGCGTTCGGTCCGGGACAGGGAATCAGCCCCAGCATTTT.

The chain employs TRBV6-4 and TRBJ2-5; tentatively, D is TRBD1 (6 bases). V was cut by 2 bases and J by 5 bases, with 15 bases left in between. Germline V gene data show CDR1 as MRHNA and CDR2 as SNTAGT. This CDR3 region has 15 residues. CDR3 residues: CASSDNREFGETQYF. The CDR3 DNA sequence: TGTGCCAGCAGTGACAACAGGGAGTTCGGCGAGACCCAGTACTTC.

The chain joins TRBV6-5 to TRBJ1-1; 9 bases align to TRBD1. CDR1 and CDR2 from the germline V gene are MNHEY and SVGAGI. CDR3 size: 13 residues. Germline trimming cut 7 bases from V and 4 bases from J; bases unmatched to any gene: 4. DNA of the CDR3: TGTGCCAGCAAACAGGGGGCGCGCACTGAAGCTTTCTTT. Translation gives CASKQGARTEAFF.

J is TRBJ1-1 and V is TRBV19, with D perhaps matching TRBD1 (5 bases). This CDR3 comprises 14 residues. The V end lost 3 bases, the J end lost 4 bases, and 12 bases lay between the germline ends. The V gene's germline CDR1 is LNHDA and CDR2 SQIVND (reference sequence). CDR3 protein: CASSIPGGGTEAFF. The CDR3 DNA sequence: TGTGCCAGTAGTATTCCTGGGGGAGGCACTGAAGCTTTCTTT.